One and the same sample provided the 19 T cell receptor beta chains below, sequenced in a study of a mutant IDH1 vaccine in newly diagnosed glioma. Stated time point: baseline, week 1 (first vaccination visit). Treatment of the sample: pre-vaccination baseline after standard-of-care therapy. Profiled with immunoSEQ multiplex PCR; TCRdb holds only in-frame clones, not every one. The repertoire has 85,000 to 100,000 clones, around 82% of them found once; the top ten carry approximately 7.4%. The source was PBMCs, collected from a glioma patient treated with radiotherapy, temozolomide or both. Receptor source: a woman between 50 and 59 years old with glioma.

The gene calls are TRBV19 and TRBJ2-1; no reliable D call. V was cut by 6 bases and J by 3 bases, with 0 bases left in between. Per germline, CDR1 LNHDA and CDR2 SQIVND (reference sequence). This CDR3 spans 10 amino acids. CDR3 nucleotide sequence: TGTGCCAGTAGCTACAATGAGCAGTTCTTC. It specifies CASSYNEQFF.

The CDR3 DNA sequence: TGTGCCAGCAGCCGGGTGGGACAGGGGGCGCCCGAGCAGTACTTC. Translation: CASSRVGQGAPEQYF. The chain links TRBV5-8 to TRBJ2-7; 12 bases fit TRBD1. There are 15 residues in the CDR3. Germline V gives CDR1 SGHTS, CDR2 YDEGEE. V trimming: 4 bases; J trimming: 6 bases; junction bases outside the gene matches: 8.

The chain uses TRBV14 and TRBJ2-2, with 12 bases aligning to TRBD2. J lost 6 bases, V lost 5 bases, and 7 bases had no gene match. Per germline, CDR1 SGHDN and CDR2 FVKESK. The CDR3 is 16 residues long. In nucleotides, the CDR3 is TGTGCCAGCAGCGCCCGACTAGCGGGGGTAGCCGGGGAGCTGTTTTTT. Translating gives CASSARLAGVAGELFF.

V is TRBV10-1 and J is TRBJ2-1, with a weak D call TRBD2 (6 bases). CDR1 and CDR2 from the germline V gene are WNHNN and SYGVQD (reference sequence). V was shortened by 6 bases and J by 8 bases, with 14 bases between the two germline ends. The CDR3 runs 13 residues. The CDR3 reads CASSGDGGDEQFF. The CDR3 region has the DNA TGCGCCAGCAGCGGAGACGGGGGAGATGAGCAGTTCTTC.

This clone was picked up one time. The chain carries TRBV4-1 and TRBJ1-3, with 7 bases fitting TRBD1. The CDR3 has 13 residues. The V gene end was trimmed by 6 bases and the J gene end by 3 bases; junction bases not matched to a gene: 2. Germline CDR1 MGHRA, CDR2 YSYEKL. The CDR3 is CASRTGFGNTIYF. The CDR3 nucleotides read TGCGCCAGCAGGACAGGGTTTGGAAACACCATATATTTT.

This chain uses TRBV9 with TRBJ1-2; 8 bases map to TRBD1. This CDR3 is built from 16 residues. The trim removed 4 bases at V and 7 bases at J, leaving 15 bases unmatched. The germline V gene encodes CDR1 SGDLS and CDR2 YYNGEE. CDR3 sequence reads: CASSPGQGTGTSGYTF. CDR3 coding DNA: TGTGCCAGCAGCCCCGGACAGGGTACGGGGACTTCTGGCTACACCTTC.

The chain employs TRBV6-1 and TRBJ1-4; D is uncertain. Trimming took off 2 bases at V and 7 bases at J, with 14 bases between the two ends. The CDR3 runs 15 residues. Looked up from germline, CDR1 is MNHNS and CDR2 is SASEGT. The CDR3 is CASSERVLGAEKLFF. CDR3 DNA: TGTGCCAGCAGTGAACGTGTCTTGGGTGCTGAAAAACTGTTTTTT.

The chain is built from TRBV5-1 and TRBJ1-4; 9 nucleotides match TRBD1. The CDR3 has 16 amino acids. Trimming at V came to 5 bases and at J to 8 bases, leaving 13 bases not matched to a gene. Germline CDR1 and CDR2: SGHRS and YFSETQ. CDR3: CASRDNGQGRNEKLFF. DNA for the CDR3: TGCGCCAGCAGGGATAACGGACAGGGGAGGAACGAAAAACTGTTTTTT.

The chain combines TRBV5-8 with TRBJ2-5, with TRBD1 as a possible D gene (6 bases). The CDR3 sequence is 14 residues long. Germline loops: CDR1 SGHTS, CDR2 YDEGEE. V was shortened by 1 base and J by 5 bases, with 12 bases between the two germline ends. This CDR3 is CASSLFTGLETQYF. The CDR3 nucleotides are TGTGCCAGCAGCTTGTTTACAGGGTTGGAGACCCAGTACTTC.

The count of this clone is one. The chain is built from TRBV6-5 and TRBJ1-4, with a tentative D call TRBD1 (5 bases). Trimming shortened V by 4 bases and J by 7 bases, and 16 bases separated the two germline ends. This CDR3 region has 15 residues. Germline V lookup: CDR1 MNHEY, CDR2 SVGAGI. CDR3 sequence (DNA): TGTGCCAGCAGTTTAAGGGGACGGAAAGGTGAAAAACTGTTTTTT. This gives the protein CASSLRGRKGEKLFF.

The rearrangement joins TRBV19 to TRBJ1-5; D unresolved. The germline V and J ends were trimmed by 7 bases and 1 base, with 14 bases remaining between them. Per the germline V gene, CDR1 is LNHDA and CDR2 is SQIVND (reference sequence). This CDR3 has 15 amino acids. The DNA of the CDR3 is TGTGCCAGTACCACCTCGGGAGGAAGCAATCAGCCCCAGCATTTT. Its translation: CASTTSGGSNQPQHF.

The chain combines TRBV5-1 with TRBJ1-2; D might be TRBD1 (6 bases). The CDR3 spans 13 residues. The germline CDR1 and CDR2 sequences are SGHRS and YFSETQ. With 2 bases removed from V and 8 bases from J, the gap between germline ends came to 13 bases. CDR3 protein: CASSLGGEKGYTF. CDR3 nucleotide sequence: TGCGCCAGCAGCTTAGGGGGAGAGAAAGGCTACACCTTC.

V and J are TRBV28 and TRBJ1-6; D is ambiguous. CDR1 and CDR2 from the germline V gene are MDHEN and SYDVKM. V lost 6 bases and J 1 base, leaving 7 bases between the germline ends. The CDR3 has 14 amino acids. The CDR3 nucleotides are TGTGCCAGCAGCCCAAGGTCCTATAATTCACCCCTCCACTTT. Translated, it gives CASSPRSYNSPLHF.

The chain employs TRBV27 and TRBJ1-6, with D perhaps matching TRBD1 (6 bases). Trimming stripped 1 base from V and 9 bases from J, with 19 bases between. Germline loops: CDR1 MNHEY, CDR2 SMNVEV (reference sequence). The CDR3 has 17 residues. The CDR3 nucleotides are TGTGCCAGCAGTTTATATTCTTCGGGCAGGGGAGGTTCACCCCTCCACTTT. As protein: CASSLYSSGRGGSPLHF.

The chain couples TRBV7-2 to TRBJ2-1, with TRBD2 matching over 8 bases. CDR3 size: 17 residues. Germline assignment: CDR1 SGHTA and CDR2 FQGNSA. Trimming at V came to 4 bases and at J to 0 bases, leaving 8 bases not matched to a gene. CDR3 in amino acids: CASSSGGGHSSYNEQFF. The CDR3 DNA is TGTGCCAGCAGCTCGGGAGGGGGGCATAGCTCCTACAATGAGCAGTTCTTC.

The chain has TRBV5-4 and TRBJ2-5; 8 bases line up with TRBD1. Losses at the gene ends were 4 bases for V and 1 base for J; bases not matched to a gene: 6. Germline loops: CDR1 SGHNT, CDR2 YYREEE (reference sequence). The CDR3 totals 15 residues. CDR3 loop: CASSADRVIQETQYF. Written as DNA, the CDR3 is TGTGCCAGCAGCGCGGACAGGGTAATCCAAGAGACCCAGTACTTC.

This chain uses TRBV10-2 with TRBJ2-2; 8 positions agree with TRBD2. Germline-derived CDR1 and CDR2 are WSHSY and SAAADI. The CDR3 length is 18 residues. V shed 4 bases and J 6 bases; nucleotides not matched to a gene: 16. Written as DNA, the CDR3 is TGCGCCAGCAGTGTCCTCGGGGGGGCCAGGTCCTCCGCCGGGGAGCTGTTTTTT. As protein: CASSVLGGARSSAGELFF.

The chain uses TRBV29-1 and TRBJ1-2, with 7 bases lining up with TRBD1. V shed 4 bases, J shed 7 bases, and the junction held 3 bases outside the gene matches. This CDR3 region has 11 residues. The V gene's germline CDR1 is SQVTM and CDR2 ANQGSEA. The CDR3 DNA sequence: TGCAGCGTTGGGCAGGGGGGTGGCTACACCTTC. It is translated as CSVGQGGGYTF. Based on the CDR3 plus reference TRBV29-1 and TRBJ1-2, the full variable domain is SAVISQKPSRDICQRGTSLTIQCQVDSQVTMMFWYRQQPGQSLTLIATANQGSEATYESGFVIDKFPISRPNLTFSTLTVSNMSPEDSSIYLCSVGQGGGYTFGSGTRLTVV.

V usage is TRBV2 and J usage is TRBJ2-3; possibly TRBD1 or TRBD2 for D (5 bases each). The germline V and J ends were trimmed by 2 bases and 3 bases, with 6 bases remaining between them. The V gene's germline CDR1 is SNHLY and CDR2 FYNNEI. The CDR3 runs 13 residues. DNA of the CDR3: TGTGCCAGCAGTGAATGGGGGACAGATACGCAGTATTTT. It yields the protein CASSEWGTDTQYF.